Listed below are T cell receptor beta chains from one sample, sequenced in a study of Graves' ophthalmopathy and Graves' hyperthyroidism. TCRdb recomputed calls from the multiplex PCR reads with MiXCR, one row per CDR3 protein. Found here are some 390,000 distinct CDR3 sequences, about 18% of them singletons; the top ten hold roughly 1.5%. Material for sequencing was peripheral blood. Receptors were obtained from a woman younger than 35 with Graves' ophthalmopathy. The CDR3 runs from the conserved cysteine through the conserved F or W. The D gene is left open where the match is weak. Expanded clones are given a class, and other clones once, few, many or no size at all.

size: many; length: 16; D: -; V: TRBV27; J: TRBJ1-5; DNA: TGTGCCAGCAGTTTACGAAGCCCAGGGGCCGCTCAGCCCCAGCATTTT; CDR3: CASSLRSPGAAQPQHF
size: many; length: 16; D: TRBD1; V: TRBV6-5; J: TRBJ1-1; DNA: TGTGCCAGCAATCCGCGAGGAGGGGGCGCGAACACTGAAGCTTTCTTT; CDR3: CASNPRGGGANTEAFF
size: many; length: 14; D: TRBD1; V: TRBV28; J: TRBJ1-6; DNA: TGTGCCAGCGGCCGGGACAGGGAGAATTCACCCCTCCACTTT; CDR3: CASGRDRENSPLHF
size: many; length: 12; D: -; V: TRBV12-3/TRBV12-4; J: TRBJ2-5; DNA: TGTGCCAGCAGCCCTCGGGAGGAGACCCAGTACTTC; CDR3: CASSPREETQYF
size: few; length: 15; D: -; V: TRBV12-3/TRBV12-4; J: TRBJ2-7; DNA: TGTGCCAGCAGTTTAGGAGGAGACTATCCCTACGGGCAGTACTTC; CDR3: CASSLGGDYPYGQYF
size: many; length: 17; D: TRBD1; V: TRBV6-2/TRBV6-3; J: TRBJ1-1; DNA: TGTGCCAGCACGATGGACAGGGGGTTTTTCAGGAACACTGAAGCTTTCTTT; CDR3: CASTMDRGFFRNTEAFF
size: many; length: 14; D: TRBD1; V: TRBV6-1; J: TRBJ2-7; DNA: TGTGCCTGTTTGCGGACAGGGGTTTCCTACGAGCAGTACTTC; CDR3: CACLRTGVSYEQYF
size: many; length: 14; D: -; V: TRBV28; J: TRBJ1-5; DNA: TGTGCCAGCAGTTTGCCTAATAGCAATCAGCCCCAGCATTTT; CDR3: CASSLPNSNQPQHF
size: -; length: 14; D: TRBD1; V: TRBV12-3/TRBV12-4; J: TRBJ1-1; DNA: TGTGCCAGCACCGCAACAGGGGGTGCCGCTGAAGCTTTCTTT; CDR3: CASTATGGAAEAFF
size: -; length: 14; D: -; V: TRBV24-1; J: TRBJ2-7; DNA: TGTGCCACCAGTGACCCCGACGAGAGGGGCGAGCAGTACTTC; CDR3: CATSDPDERGEQYF
size: many; length: 15; D: TRBD1; V: TRBV30; J: TRBJ2-2; DNA: TGTGCCTGGAGTCTTGACAGGGCGAACACCGGGGAGCTGTTTTTT; CDR3: CAWSLDRANTGELFF
size: many; length: 14; D: TRBD1; V: TRBV28; J: TRBJ1-1; DNA: TGTGCCAGCAGTCGCGGACAGGGGGCAGTTGAAGCTTTCTTT; CDR3: CASSRGQGAVEAFF
size: many; length: 16; D: -; V: TRBV6-2/TRBV6-3; J: TRBJ2-7; DNA: TGTGCCAGCAGTTATCGGCTATTAGCGGACACCTACGAGCAGTACTTC; CDR3: CASSYRLLADTYEQYF
size: many; length: 14; D: -; V: TRBV28; J: TRBJ1-1; DNA: TGTGCCAGCAATCCGAGGCCTTTGAACACTGAAGCTTTCTTT; CDR3: CASNPRPLNTEAFF
size: many; length: 17; D: -; V: TRBV7-2; J: TRBJ1-2; DNA: TGTGCCAGCAGCTTAGCTGCGGGCAGGGCTTTACCCTATGGCTACACCTTC; CDR3: CASSLAAGRALPYGYTF
size: many; length: 14; D: -; V: TRBV12-3/TRBV12-4; J: TRBJ2-2; DNA: TGTGCCAGCACATCGGCAGGGGCGGTCGGGGAGCTGTTTTTT; CDR3: CASTSAGAVGELFF
size: many; length: 15; D: TRBD1; V: TRBV27; J: TRBJ2-5; DNA: TGTGCCAGCAGTATAGGACAGGGGGCTGGCGAGACCCAGTACTTC; CDR3: CASSIGQGAGETQYF
size: many; length: 14; D: -; V: TRBV7-8; J: TRBJ1-1; DNA: TGTGCCAGCAGCACAGGGAGAGGGTTCGCTGAAGCTTTCTTT; CDR3: CASSTGRGFAEAFF
size: many; length: 12; D: -; V: TRBV12-3/TRBV12-4; J: TRBJ2-7; DNA: TGTGCCAGCAGTTTAGTGGTACACGAGCAGTACTTC; CDR3: CASSLVVHEQYF
size: many; length: 13; D: TRBD1; V: TRBV20-1; J: TRBJ2-7; DNA: TGCAGTGCTAGTGGCAGGGGGCTCTACGAGCAGTACTTC; CDR3: CSASGRGLYEQYF
size: many; length: 16; D: -; V: TRBV12-3/TRBV12-4; J: TRBJ1-6; DNA: TGTGCCAGCAGTTACGCCCAAACGGGCTATAATTCACCCCTCCACTTT; CDR3: CASSYAQTGYNSPLHF
size: many; length: 13; D: TRBD1; V: TRBV6-2/TRBV6-3; J: TRBJ1-1; DNA: TGTGCCAGCAGTCGAACAGGGGGCGCGAGAGCTTTCTTT; CDR3: CASSRTGGARAFF
size: many; length: 19; D: TRBD2; V: TRBV25-1; J: TRBJ2-5; DNA: TGTGCCAGCAGTGCACCAGGGACTAGCGGGAGGTCGTCTCAAGAGACCCAGTACTTC; CDR3: CASSAPGTSGRSSQETQYF
size: many; length: 13; D: -; V: TRBV12-3/TRBV12-4; J: TRBJ1-3; DNA: TGTGCCAGCGGGAGGGGAGCCGGAAACACCATATATTTT; CDR3: CASGRGAGNTIYF
size: -; length: 14; D: -; V: TRBV28; J: TRBJ1-1; DNA: TGTGCCAGCAGTCGCCAGGGCCCAGCTAAACGGGCTTTCTTT; CDR3: CASSRQGPAKRAFF
size: many; length: 12; D: -; V: TRBV20-1; J: TRBJ1-1; DNA: TGCAGTGCCCGGCCAGTAGACACTGAAGCTTTCTTT; CDR3: CSARPVDTEAFF
size: many; length: 14; D: -; V: TRBV29-1; J: TRBJ2-5; DNA: TGCAGCGCCACACCAGGGGGGGTTGCCGAGACCCAGTACTTC; CDR3: CSATPGGVAETQYF
size: many; length: 13; D: -; V: TRBV7-3; J: TRBJ2-5; DNA: TGTGCCAGCAGCGAGACAGCCCAAGAGACCCAGTACTTC; CDR3: CASSETAQETQYF
size: many; length: 12; D: -; V: TRBV20-1; J: TRBJ1-5; DNA: TGCAGTGCTAGAAGCGGGAATCAGCCCCAGCATTTT; CDR3: CSARSGNQPQHF
size: many; length: 15; D: -; V: TRBV20-1; J: TRBJ2-7; DNA: TGCAGTGCTCCAAGTGGGACCAGGGGCTCCTACGAGCAGTACTTC; CDR3: CSAPSGTRGSYEQYF
size: -; length: 14; D: -; V: TRBV6-1; J: TRBJ2-7; DNA: TGTGCCAGCATTCCCCACGGGACCCCCTACGAGCAGTACTTC; CDR3: CASIPHGTPYEQYF
size: many; length: 17; D: TRBD1; V: TRBV6-4; J: TRBJ1-2; DNA: TGTGCCAGCAGCCCGCGCTTATGGGGACAGGGGGCCTATGGCTACACCTTC; CDR3: CASSPRLWGQGAYGYTF
size: many; length: 12; D: -; V: TRBV29-1; J: TRBJ2-7; DNA: TGCAGCGTTGCTACGACAGCCTACGAGCAGTACTTC; CDR3: CSVATTAYEQYF
size: many; length: 17; D: TRBD1; V: TRBV12-3/TRBV12-4; J: TRBJ1-1; DNA: TGTGCCAGCAGTACATTTCCCGGGACAGAATCGGGGACTGAAGCTTTCTTT; CDR3: CASSTFPGTESGTEAFF
size: many; length: 18; D: TRBD1; V: TRBV19; J: TRBJ1-3; DNA: TGTGCCAGTCAACGACCGGGACAGGGAAGAAGCTCTGGAAACACCATATATTTT; CDR3: CASQRPGQGRSSGNTIYF
size: many; length: 13; D: -; V: TRBV6-2/TRBV6-3; J: TRBJ2-7; DNA: TGTGCCAGCAGAAAGCTCGCTGCGGGGGAGCAGTACTTC; CDR3: CASRKLAAGEQYF
size: -; length: 14; D: TRBD1; V: TRBV6-1; J: TRBJ2-5; DNA: TGTGCCAGCAGTGGACAGGGGGGAAGAGAGACCCAGTACTTC; CDR3: CASSGQGGRETQYF
size: -; length: 17; D: TRBD2; V: TRBV9; J: TRBJ2-5; DNA: TGTGCCAGCAGCTCACGACTAGCGGGAGGGCCGTGGGAGACCCAGTACTTC; CDR3: CASSSRLAGGPWETQYF
size: many; length: 17; D: TRBD1; V: TRBV20-1; J: TRBJ1-5; DNA: TGCAGTGCTAGATCTTCTCTCAGGGGGCCTGGCAATCAGCCCCAGCATTTT; CDR3: CSARSSLRGPGNQPQHF
size: many; length: 13; D: -; V: TRBV6-5; J: TRBJ1-2; DNA: TGTGCCAGCAGTTCTGATAGACGCCATGGCTACACCTTC; CDR3: CASSSDRRHGYTF
size: many; length: 15; D: -; V: TRBV6-5; J: TRBJ2-7; DNA: TGTGCCAGCATTACCTTTAGCCTACCAGGGGACGAGCAGTACTTC; CDR3: CASITFSLPGDEQYF
size: -; length: 18; D: TRBD1; V: TRBV15; J: TRBJ1-5; DNA: TGTGCCACCAGCAGGCCCGGGACAGGGGGTTACAGCAATCAGCCCCAGCATTTT; CDR3: CATSRPGTGGYSNQPQHF
size: -; length: 13; D: TRBD1; V: TRBV20-1; J: TRBJ1-6; DNA: TGCAGTGCTATCGGACAGGGGAATTCACCCCTCCACTTT; CDR3: CSAIGQGNSPLHF
size: many; length: 14; D: -; V: TRBV27; J: TRBJ1-6; DNA: TGTGCCAGCAGGTCCCATGGGTATAATTCACCCCTCCACTTT; CDR3: CASRSHGYNSPLHF
size: -; length: 14; D: -; V: TRBV6-1; J: TRBJ2-5; DNA: TGTGCCAGCACCCAGGGGAGGCACGGTGAGACCCAGTACTTC; CDR3: CASTQGRHGETQYF
size: many; length: 12; D: -; V: TRBV20-1; J: TRBJ2-5; DNA: TGCAGTGCTAGCCCGGGGCAAGAGACCCAGTACTTC; CDR3: CSASPGQETQYF
size: many; length: 17; D: TRBD1; V: TRBV6-2/TRBV6-3; J: TRBJ1-6; DNA: TGTGCCAGCAGTTACTCAACAGGGGGGATCTATAATTCACCCCTCCACTTT; CDR3: CASSYSTGGIYNSPLHF
size: many; length: 12; D: TRBD1; V: TRBV7-2; J: TRBJ1-1; DNA: TGTGCCAGCAGCTGGACAGGGTCGGAGGCTTTCTTT; CDR3: CASSWTGSEAFF
size: many; length: 15; D: TRBD1; V: TRBV6-2/TRBV6-3; J: TRBJ2-5; DNA: TGTGCCAGCAGTTACTTGATGACAGGGGCAGAGACCCAGTACTTC; CDR3: CASSYLMTGAETQYF
size: many; length: 13; D: -; V: TRBV24-1; J: TRBJ1-2; DNA: TGTGCCACCAGTGATCCAGGGTCTGGGGGCTACACCTTC; CDR3: CATSDPGSGGYTF
size: many; length: 13; D: -; V: TRBV7-8; J: TRBJ2-5; DNA: TGTGCCAGCAGCTCACGACCCCGAGAGACCCAGTACTTC; CDR3: CASSSRPRETQYF
size: many; length: 13; D: TRBD1; V: TRBV6-5; J: TRBJ2-7; DNA: TGTGCCAGCAGTACACAGGGGGCGTATGAGCAGTACTTC; CDR3: CASSTQGAYEQYF
size: many; length: 15; D: TRBD2; V: TRBV3-1; J: TRBJ2-7; DNA: TGTGCCAGCAGCTTGACTAGCGGGGCAGCCTACGAGCAGTACTTC; CDR3: CASSLTSGAAYEQYF